Sequencing of this T cell receptor (beta chain) was carried out in a study of shared clonotypes between healthy human individuals (dated by TCRdb to about 2020). Notes on the research overall: Three men and two women, aged 18 to 49 years, made up the cohort. Per donor, three plates each were used for CD4 naive and CD4 memory, two for CD8 naive, and one for CD8 memory. The study deeply sequenced blood TCR repertoires of 5 or 6 healthy adults to estimate repertoire size and the extent of clonotype sharing between individuals. Different laboratories and diverse techniques were used to prepare libraries and sequence TCR repertoires, to increase sequencing depth and limit assay-specific biases. Leukapheresis yielded between about 0.85 and 9 billion PBMCs per donor. Study-wide findings and limitations: About 5% of naive CD4, 3.5% of naive CD8, 2.3% of memory CD4, and 0.4% of memory CD8 clonotypes were shared across several donors. Sampling was limited to blood, and TCR repertoires in tissue likely differ from TCR repertoires in blood. Compared with non-shared clonotypes, the clonotypes found in all four sorted-subset donors had higher generation probabilities. Because the study included a small number of donors, the genetic and exposure-history diversity represented was limited. Naive subsets generally had larger estimated clonotype richness than memory subsets. Rarefaction of sorted-subset datasets indicated incomplete sequencing despite the large sequencing depth. Pairwise subsampling indicated that sequencing depth was expected to affect the degree of clonotype sharing among donors.

Using the deep immunoSEQ assay, TCR CDR3 regions were amplified from genomic DNA by multiplex PCR. Genomic DNA extracted from each cell subset was distributed evenly over all wells of several immunoSEQ 96-well plates, and each plate served as one replicate. For sorted subsets, roughly 200 ng of genomic DNA, equivalent to 25,000 to 35,000 T cell genomes, went into each replicate PCR. Purified libraries were quantified with a Qubit 3.0 fluorometer, sized on a Bioanalyzer 2100, and re-quantified with the KAPA Library Quantification kit. A separate single-read 150-cycle Illumina NextSeq 550 flow cell was used to sequence each immunoSEQ 96-well plate. On the study's bioinformatics: Because the immunoSEQ output included only junctional sequences and no quality scores, the filtering could not be the same as the filtering used for full-length reads. To assign V/J genes and CDR3, sequences were annotated against IMGT germline references using PyIR, a Python wrapper for IgBLAST v1.9. Reads with weak V/J assignments (E-value above 1e-6), missing CDR3, stop codons, out-of-frame junctions, or ambiguous translated residues were removed. V3J clonotypes were defined as sequences sharing the same inferred V gene, J gene, and CDR3 amino acid sequence. The percentage overlap between two repertoires was calculated by dividing the number of shared unique clonotypes by the size of the smaller repertoire. RTK rarefaction, the Chao1 estimator, and Recon v2.1 estimates of unobserved clonotypes were used to assess repertoire richness. Generation probabilities were computed with OLGA for all TCRbeta clonotypes obtained by the gDNA method from a few donors. In its TCRdb copy, this immuneACCESS table keeps in-frame sequences only and misses some clones. Where compared with another copy, unresolved V genes explain less than half of these, and the others have no known cause. The DNA gave D and trimming, while V, J and clone size come from that table. Present in this sample are roughly 2.6 million clones, around nine tenths of which were seen just once. Jointly, the top ten make up about 0.13% of the sample.

As for this clone: The antigen this receptor binds is unknown. No much larger clone exists at a distance of one base, and base qualities are not known.

The donors were healthy, HIV-negative adults who had no recently reported acute infections or vaccinations. Every donor was a Caucasian adult living in Nashville, Tennessee, USA. CD4+ T cells were enriched by magnetic negative selection, after which naive cells were positively selected on CD45RA and the negative fraction was taken as the memory subset. Blood was collected by leukapheresis, and PBMCs were isolated by Ficoll-Histopaque density gradient centrifugation and then cryopreserved in liquid nitrogen vapor phase. Analytical flow cytometry was used to check the purity and quantity of each magnetically sorted T cell population. From each sorted fraction, genomic DNA was isolated and quantified by UV absorbance on a Nanodrop 2000c. CDR3 length: 15 amino acids, cysteine to phenylalanine. CDR3 DNA is the only sequence kept; it has 45 bases, read in frame from the first base. V loses 6 bases, J loses 5 bases, and the germline ends lie 19 bases apart. CDR1 and CDR2, looked up from the germline V gene, are SGHTA and FQGNSA.

This chain is built from TRBV7-2 and TRBJ1-2; the D gene assignment is ambiguous. Sequencing input: naive CD4+ T cells sorted from blood. The cell subset or site label corresponds to: CD45RA+ positively selected. The TCR was taken from a young man in good health. In nucleotide form, the sequence is TGTGCCAGCAGGACTGAGCTGGGAGCGAGGTATGGCTACACCTTC. It is translated as CASRTELGARYGYTF.